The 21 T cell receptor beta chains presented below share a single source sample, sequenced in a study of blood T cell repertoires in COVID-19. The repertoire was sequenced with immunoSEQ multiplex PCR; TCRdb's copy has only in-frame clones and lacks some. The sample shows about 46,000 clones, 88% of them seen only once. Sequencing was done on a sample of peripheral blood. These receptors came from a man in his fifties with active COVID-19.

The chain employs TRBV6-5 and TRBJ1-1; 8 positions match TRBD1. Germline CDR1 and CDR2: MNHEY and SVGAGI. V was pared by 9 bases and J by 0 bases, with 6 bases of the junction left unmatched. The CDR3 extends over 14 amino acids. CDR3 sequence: CASKPGGLNTEAFF. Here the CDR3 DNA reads TGTGCCAGTAAACCAGGGGGCCTGAACACTGAAGCTTTCTTT.

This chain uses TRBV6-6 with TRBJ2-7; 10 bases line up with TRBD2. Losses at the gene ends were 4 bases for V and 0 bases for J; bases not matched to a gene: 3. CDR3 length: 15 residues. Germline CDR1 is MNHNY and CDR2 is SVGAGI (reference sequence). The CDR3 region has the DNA TGTGCCAGCAGTTTCGGACTAGCGGCCTCCTACGAGCAGTACTTC. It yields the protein CASSFGLAASYEQYF.

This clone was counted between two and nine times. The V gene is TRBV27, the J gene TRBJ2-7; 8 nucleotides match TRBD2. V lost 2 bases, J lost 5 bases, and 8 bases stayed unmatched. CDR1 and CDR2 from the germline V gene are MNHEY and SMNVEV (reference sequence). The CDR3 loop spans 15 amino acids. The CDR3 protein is CASSLVAGRRNEQYF. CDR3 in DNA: TGTGCCAGCAGTTTAGTAGCGGGGAGGAGAAACGAGCAGTACTTC.

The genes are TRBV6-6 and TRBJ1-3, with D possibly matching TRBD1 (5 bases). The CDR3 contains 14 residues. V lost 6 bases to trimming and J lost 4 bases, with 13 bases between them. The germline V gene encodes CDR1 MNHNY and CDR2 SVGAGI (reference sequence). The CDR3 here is CASSDDSFGNTIYF. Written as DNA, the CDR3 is TGTGCCAGCAGCGACGACAGTTTCGGAAACACCATATATTTT.

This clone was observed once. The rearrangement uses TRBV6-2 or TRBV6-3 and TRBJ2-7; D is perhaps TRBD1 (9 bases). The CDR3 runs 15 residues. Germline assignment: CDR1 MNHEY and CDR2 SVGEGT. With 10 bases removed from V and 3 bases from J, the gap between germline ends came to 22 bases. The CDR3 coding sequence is TGTGCCACCAGCGGGAGCGGGACAGGGAACTACGAGCAGTACTTC. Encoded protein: CATSGSGTGNYEQYF.

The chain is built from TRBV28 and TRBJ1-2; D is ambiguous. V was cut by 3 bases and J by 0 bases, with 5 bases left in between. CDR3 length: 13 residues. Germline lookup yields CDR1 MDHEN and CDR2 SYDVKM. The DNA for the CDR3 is TGTGCCAGCAGTTTTTACACTAACTATGGCTACACCTTC. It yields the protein CASSFYTNYGYTF.

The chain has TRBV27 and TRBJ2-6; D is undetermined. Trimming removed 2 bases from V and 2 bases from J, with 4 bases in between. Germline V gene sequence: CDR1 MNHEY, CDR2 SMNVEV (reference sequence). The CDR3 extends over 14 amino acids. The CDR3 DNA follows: TGTGCCAGCAGTTTACTAGCTGGGGCCAACGTCCTGACTTTC. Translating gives CASSLLAGANVLTF.

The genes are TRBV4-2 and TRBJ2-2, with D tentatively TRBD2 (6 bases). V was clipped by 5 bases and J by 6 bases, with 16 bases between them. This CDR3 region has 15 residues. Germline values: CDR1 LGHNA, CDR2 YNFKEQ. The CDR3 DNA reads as TGTGCCAGCAGCGAGGTTCCGGAGGGGTCCGGGGAGCTGTTTTTT. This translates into CASSEVPEGSGELFF.

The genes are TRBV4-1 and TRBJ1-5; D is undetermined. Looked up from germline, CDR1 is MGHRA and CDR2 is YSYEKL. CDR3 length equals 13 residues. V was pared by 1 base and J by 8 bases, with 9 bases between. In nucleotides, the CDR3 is TGCGCCAGCAGCCAAGGGATTCTAGAGCCCCAGCATTTT. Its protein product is CASSQGILEPQHF.

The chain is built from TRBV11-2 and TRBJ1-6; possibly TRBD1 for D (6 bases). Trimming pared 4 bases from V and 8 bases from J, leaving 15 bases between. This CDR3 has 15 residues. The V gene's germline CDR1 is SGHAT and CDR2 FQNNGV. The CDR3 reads CASSSRTGSYSPLHF. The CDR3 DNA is TGTGCCAGCAGCTCGCGTACAGGGAGCTATTCACCCCTCCACTTT.

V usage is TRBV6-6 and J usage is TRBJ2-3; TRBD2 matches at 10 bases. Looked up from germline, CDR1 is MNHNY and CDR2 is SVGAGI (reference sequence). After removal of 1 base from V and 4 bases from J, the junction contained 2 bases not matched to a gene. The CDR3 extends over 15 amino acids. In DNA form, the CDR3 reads TGTGCCAGCAGTTACTTAGGGACTAGCGCAGATACGCAGTATTTT. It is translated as CASSYLGTSADTQYF.

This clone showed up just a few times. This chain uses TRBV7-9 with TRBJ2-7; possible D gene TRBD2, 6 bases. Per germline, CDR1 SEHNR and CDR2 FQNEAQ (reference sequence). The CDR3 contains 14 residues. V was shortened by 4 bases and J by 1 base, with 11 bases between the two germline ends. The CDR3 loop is CASSSPAGSYEQYF. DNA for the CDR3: TGTGCCAGCAGCTCCCCCGCGGGGTCCTACGAGCAGTACTTC. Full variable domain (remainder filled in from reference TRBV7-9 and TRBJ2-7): DTGVSQNPRHKITKRGQNVTFRCDPISEHNRLYWYRQTLGQGPEFLTYFQNEAQLEKSRLLSDRFSAERPKGSFSTLEIQRTEQGDSAMYLCASSSPAGSYEQYFGPGTRLTVT.

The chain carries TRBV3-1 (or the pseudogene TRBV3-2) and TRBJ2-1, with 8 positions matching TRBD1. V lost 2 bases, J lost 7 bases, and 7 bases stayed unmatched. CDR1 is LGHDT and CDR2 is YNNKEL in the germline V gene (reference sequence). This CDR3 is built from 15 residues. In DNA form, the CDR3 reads TGTGCCAGCAGCCAAATCGACAGGGGATTTAATGAGCAGTTCTTC. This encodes CASSQIDRGFNEQFF.

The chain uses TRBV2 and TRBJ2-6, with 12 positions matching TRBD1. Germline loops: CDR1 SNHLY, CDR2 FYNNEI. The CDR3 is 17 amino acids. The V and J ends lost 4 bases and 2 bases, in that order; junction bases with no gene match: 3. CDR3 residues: CASSGDRGLAGANVLTF. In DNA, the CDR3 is TGTGCCAGCAGTGGGGACAGGGGGCTTGCTGGGGCCAACGTCCTGACTTTC.

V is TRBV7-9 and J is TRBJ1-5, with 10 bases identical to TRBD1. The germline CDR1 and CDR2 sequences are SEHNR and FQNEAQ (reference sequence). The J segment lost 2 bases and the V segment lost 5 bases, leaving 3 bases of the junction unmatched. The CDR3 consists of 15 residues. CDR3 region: CASSAGTGGNQPQHF. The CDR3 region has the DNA TGTGCCAGCAGCGCAGGGACAGGGGGCAATCAGCCCCAGCATTTT.

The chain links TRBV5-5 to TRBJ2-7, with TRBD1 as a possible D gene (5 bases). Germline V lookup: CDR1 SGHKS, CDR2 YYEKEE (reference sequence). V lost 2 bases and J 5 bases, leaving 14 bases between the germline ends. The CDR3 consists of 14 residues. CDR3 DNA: TGTGCCAGCAGCTTAGGTCAGGGTGAGGACGAGCAGTACTTC. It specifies CASSLGQGEDEQYF.

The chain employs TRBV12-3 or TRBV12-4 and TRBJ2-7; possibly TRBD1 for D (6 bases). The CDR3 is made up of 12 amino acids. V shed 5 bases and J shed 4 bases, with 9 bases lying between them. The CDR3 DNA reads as TGTGCCAGCAGTGCACAGGGTTACGAGCAGTACTTC. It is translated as CASSAQGYEQYF.

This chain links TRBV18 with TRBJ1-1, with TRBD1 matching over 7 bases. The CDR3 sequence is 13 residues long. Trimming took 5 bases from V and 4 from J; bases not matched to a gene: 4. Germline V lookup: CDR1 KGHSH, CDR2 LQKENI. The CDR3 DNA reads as TGTGCCAGCTCAGAGACAGGGTCCACTGAAGCTTTCTTT. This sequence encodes CASSETGSTEAFF.

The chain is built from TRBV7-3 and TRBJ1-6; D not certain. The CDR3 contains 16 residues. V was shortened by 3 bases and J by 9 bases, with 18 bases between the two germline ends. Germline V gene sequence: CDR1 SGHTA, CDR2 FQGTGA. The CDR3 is CASSFPGRGFGSPLHF. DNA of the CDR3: TGTGCCAGCAGCTTCCCCGGGCGGGGTTTCGGTTCACCCCTCCACTTT.

CDR3 in amino acids: CASSLPTPTGISYNEQFF. The CDR3 DNA follows: TGTGCCAGCAGTTTGCCAACACCGACAGGGATCTCCTACAATGAGCAGTTCTTC. The chain employs TRBV28 and TRBJ2-1; 7 bases map to TRBD1. The V and J ends lost 3 bases and 0 bases, in that order; junction bases with no gene match: 11. This CDR3 spans 18 amino acids. CDR1 and CDR2 from the germline V gene are MDHEN and SYDVKM.

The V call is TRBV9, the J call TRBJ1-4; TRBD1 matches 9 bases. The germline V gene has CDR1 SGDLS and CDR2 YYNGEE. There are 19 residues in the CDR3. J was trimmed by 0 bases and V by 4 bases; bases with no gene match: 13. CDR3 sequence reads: CASSLDTGGAEATNEKLFF. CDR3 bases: TGTGCCAGCAGCCTAGACACAGGGGGCGCCGAGGCAACTAATGAAAAACTGTTTTTT.